Listed below are T cell receptor beta chains from one sample, sequenced in a study of post-analysis software for immune sequencing data. Using its own MiXCR run on the PCR reads, TCRdb lists one record per CDR3 protein. The sample consists of hundreds of thousands of distinct CDR3 sequences, under 55% of them appearing once. Sequencing was carried out using blood. Receptors originate from a girl aged 10 to 17 with multiple sclerosis. The CDR3 runs from the conserved cysteine through the conserved F or W. For some rows the clone size is stated as once, few or many, or as a class when expanded; others skip it.

cdr3_aa clone_size j_call v_call
CASSLGGRQEETQFF - TRBJ2-1 TRBV12-3/TRBV12-4
CASWAGASEQYF - TRBJ2-7 TRBV28
CASSVGIGGGQETQYF few TRBJ2-5 TRBV9
CASSSIRGDSHNEQFF many TRBJ2-1 TRBV13
CASSQPGSGHTDTQYF - TRBJ2-3 TRBV4-2
CSAQTSRAYNEQFF - TRBJ2-1 TRBV20-1
CSARDRGTGNYGYTF - TRBJ1-2 TRBV20-1
CASSDPELQETQYF - TRBJ2-5 TRBV5-1
CASSPAAGLIYEQYF once - TRBV27
CASSLEETNEKLFF - TRBJ1-4 TRBV5-1
CASSLTGGLAGWSYEQYF few TRBJ2-7 TRBV28
CASSLPGQGSNQPQHF few TRBJ1-5 TRBV2
CATSRGRQGPYEQYF few TRBJ2-7 TRBV15
CASSQDRGNKWYEQYF few TRBJ2-7 TRBV3-1
CASSEYPQFPLRAEAFF - TRBJ1-1 TRBV6-1
CASSEGDYEQYF few TRBJ2-7 TRBV4-2
CASSYVQGLDTDTQYF - TRBJ2-3 TRBV6-6
CASSLDVKEPGYTF once TRBJ1-2 TRBV5-1
CASSPLPHSGGYEQYF - TRBJ2-7 TRBV18
CASSLTNYGYTF - TRBJ1-2 TRBV12-3/TRBV12-4
CASSLQYGSGDTQYF once TRBJ2-3 TRBV28
CASSLSGDSYEQYF many TRBJ2-7 TRBV7-3
CSATTVWSSYNEQFF - TRBJ2-1 TRBV20-1
CASSVGNLQGRNTEAFF - TRBJ1-1 TRBV9
CSAARGGAYEQYF few TRBJ2-7 TRBV20-1
CASSWDSEANTGELFF - TRBJ2-2 TRBV28
CASSYPTGNQPQHF - TRBJ1-5 TRBV6-5
CASSFGRRDTQYF - TRBJ2-3 TRBV28
CSAPPGHPVYEQYF few TRBJ2-7 TRBV20-1
CAISSGELSSDTQYF few TRBJ2-3 TRBV10-3
CASSPRVAKNEKLFF - TRBJ1-4 TRBV4-3
CSVAEGAGTGELFF - TRBJ2-2 TRBV29-1
CSVASGYGYTF many TRBJ1-2 TRBV29-1
CSARSTGRFANIQYF - TRBJ2-4 TRBV20-1
CAISEGLAGKETQYF few TRBJ2-5 TRBV10-3
CASSYGTVYGYTF few TRBJ1-2 TRBV6-5
CSASTSGSGWGQETQYF few TRBJ2-5 TRBV20-1
CASSRPSAAGRGYTF once TRBJ1-2 TRBV28
CASSYGGSSLGAFF - TRBJ1-1 TRBV6-5
CSAPLREALNAYNEQFF - TRBJ2-1 TRBV20-1
CASSLPTNYGYTF - TRBJ1-2 TRBV7-2
CASSLRAGGAGDEQFF - TRBJ2-1 TRBV12-3/TRBV12-4
CATSPPGGYGEQFF few TRBJ2-1 TRBV24-1
CSASQGDANTEAFF - TRBJ1-1 TRBV20-1
CSASEWRGQDYEQYF - TRBJ2-7 TRBV20-1
CASSLLQDLGANVLTF - TRBJ2-6 TRBV5-1
CASSHGGSDYGYTF - TRBJ1-2 TRBV4-1
CASSETYNEQFF few TRBJ2-1 TRBV10-2
CASSLLTAGLAGADTQYF - TRBJ2-3 TRBV7-8
CASSFGSTDAQYF - TRBJ2-3 TRBV12-3/TRBV12-4
CASSQGGGERTEAFF - TRBJ1-1 TRBV28
CASSPRGGSSGANVLTF - TRBJ2-6 TRBV12-3/TRBV12-4
CASSLVAEQFF few TRBJ2-1 TRBV7-9